What follows describes a single TCR beta chain. Its specificity is not known. These data are taken from a study of radiation and T cells in renal cell carcinoma. Study observations and caveats: Top tumor clonotypes rose in blood 2 weeks post-radiation, then contracted.

Time point reported: blood 4 weeks post-SBRT, at nephrectomy. Treatment of the sample: 15 Gy SBRT to primary tumor, nephrectomy 4 weeks later. After SBRT, blood was collected at 2 and 4 weeks, plus baseline. Data came from immunoSEQ multiplex PCR; TCRdb stores just in-frame clones and leaves some out. The repertoire includes 120,000 to 150,000 clones, approximately 86% of them detected once, and 15% to 20% sits in the top ten. Trimming at V came to 4 bases and at J to 4 bases, leaving 5 bases not matched to a gene. CDR1 and CDR2 (germline): SGHKS, YYEKEE (reference sequence). The CDR3 is made up of 14 amino acids.

This clonotype was obtained from a woman aged 45-65 years with renal cell carcinoma. This sample comprised blood, obtained from a patient whose treatment included radiotherapy and nephrectomy. The chain carries TRBV5-5 and TRBJ1-2; 9 bases line up with TRBD1. CDR3 amino acids: CASSLGQGFYGYTF. DNA for the CDR3: TGTGCCAGCAGCCTCGGACAGGGGTTCTATGGCTACACCTTC.